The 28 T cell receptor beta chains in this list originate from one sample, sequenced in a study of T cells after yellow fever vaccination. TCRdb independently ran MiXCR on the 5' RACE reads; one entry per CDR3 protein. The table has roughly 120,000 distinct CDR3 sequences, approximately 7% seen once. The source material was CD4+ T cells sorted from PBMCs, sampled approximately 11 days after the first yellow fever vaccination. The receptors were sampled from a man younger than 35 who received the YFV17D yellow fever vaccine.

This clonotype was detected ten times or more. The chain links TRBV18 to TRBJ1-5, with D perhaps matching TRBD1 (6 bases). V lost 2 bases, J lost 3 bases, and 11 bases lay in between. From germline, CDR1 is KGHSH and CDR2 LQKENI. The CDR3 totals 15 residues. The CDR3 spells CASSPKGQPNQPQHF. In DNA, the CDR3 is TGTGCCAGCTCACCAAAAGGACAGCCCAATCAGCCCCAGCATTTT.

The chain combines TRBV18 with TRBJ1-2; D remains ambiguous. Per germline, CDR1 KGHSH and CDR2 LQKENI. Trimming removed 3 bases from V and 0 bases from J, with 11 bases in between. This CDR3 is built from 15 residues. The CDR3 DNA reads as TGTGCCAGCTCACCTTCGGGTACGACTAACTATGGCTACACCTTC. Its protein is CASSPSGTTNYGYTF.

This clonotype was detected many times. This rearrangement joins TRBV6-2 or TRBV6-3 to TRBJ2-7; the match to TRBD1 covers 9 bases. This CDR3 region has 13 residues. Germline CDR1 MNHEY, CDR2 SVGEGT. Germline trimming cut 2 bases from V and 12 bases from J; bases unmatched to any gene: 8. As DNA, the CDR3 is TGTGCCAGCAGTTACCAGACAGGGGGAGGATGGTACGTC. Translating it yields CASSYQTGGGWYV.

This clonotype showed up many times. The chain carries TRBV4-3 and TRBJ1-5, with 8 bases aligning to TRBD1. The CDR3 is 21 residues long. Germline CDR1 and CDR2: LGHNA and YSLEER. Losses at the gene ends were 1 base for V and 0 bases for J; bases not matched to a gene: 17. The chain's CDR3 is CASSQGSLRVLQGASNQPQHF. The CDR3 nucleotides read TGCGCCAGCAGCCAAGGTTCTCTTAGGGTCCTTCAGGGGGCTAGCAATCAGCCCCAGCATTTT.

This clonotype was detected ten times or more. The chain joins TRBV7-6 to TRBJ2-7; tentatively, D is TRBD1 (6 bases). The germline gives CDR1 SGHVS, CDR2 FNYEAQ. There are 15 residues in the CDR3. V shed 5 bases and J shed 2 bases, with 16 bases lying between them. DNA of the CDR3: TGTGCCAGCAGCCCACGGGACATACCAACCTACGAGCAGTACTTC. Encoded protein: CASSPRDIPTYEQYF. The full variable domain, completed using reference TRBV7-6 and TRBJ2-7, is GAGVSQSPRYKVTKRGQDVALRCDPISGHVSLYWYRQALGQGPEFLTYFNYEAQQDKSGLPNDRFSAERPEGSISTLTIQRTEQRDSAMYRCASSPRDIPTYEQYFGPGTRLTVT.

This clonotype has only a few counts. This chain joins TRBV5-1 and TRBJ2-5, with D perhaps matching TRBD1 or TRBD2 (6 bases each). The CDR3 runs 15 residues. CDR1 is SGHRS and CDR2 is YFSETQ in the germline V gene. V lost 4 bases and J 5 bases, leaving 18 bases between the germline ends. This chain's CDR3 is CASSTGDKQTETQYF. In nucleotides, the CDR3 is TGCGCCAGCAGCACGGGGGACAAGCAGACGGAGACCCAGTACTTC.

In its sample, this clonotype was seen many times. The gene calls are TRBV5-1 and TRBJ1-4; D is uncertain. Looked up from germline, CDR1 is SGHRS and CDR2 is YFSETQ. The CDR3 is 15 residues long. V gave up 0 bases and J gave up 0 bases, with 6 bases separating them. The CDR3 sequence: CASSLEGATNEKLFF. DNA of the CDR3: TGCGCCAGCAGCTTGGAGGGTGCAACTAATGAAAAACTGTTTTTT.

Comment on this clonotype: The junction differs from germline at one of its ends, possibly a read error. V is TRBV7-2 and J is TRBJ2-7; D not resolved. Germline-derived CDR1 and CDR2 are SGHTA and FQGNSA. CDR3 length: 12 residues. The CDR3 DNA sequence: TGTGCCAGCAGCTCAGATGCGAGGCTGTGGGACTTC. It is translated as CASSSDARLWDF.

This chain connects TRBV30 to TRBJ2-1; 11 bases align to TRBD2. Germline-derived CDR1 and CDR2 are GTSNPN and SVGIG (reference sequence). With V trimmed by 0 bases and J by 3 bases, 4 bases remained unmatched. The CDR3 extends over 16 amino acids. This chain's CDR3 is CAWSVRGLAVYNEQFF. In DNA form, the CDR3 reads TGTGCCTGGAGTGTACGGGGACTAGCGGTCTACAATGAGCAGTTCTTC.

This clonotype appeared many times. The CDR3 DNA follows: TGTGCCAGCAGCTTAGTGGGACAGGTCTACGAGCAGTACGTC. It translates to CASSLVGQVYEQYV. This sequence joins TRBV7-4 and TRBJ2-7; 8 nucleotides agree with TRBD1. The CDR3 has 14 amino acids. Trimming cost V 1 base and J 3 bases; bases outside gene matches: 2. CDR1 and CDR2 from the germline V gene are SGHVT and SQSDAQ.

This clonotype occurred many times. This CDR3 reads CASTNPAGRYSPLHF. The CDR3, as DNA: TGTGCCAGCACCAACCCCGCGGGCCGATATTCACCCCTCCACTTT. V and J are TRBV5-6 and TRBJ1-6; no reliable D call. Between the trimmed V and J ends, which lost 6 bases and 8 bases, there was a span of 18 bases. Germline V gene data show CDR1 as SGHDT and CDR2 as YYEEEE. The CDR3 length is 15 residues.

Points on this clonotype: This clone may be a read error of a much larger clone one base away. The CDR3 coding sequence is TGTGCCAGCAGCCCGACGGGGGGGGAGACCCAGAACTTC. Translated, it gives CASSPTGGETQNF. V usage is TRBV11-3 and J usage is TRBJ2-5; 8 nucleotides agree with TRBD2. The germline gives CDR1 SGHNT, CDR2 YENEEA. The CDR3 is 13 amino acids.

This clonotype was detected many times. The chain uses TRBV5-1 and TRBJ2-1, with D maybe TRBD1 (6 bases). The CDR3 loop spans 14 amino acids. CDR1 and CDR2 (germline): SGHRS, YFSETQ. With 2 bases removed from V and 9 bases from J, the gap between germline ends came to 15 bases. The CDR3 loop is CASSFQQGSGEQFF. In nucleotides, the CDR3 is TGCGCCAGCAGCTTTCAACAGGGTTCGGGTGAGCAGTTCTTC.

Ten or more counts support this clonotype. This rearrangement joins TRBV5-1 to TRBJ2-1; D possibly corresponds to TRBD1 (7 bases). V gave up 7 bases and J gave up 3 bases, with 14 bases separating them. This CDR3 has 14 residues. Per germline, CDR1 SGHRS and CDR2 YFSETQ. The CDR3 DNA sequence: TGCGCCAGCTCCAGGGGGGCGGACTACAATGAGCAGTTCTTC. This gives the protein CASSRGADYNEQFF. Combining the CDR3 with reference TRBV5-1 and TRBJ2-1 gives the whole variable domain KAGVTQTPRYLIKTRGQQVTLSCSPISGHRSVSWYQQTPGQGLQFLFEYFSETQRNKGNFPGRFSGRQFSNSRSEMNVSTLELGDSALYLCASSRGADYNEQFFGPGTRLTVL.

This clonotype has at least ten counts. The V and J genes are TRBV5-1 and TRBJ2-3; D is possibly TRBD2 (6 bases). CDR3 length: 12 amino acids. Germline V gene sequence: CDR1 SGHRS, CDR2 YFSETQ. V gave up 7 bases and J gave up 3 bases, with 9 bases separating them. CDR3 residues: CASHAGTDTQYF. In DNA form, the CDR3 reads TGCGCCAGCCACGCGGGAACAGATACGCAGTATTTT.

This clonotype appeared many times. The CDR3 nucleotides are TGTGCCAGCAGTCTCAACAGGGCTAGCTCCTATAATTCACCCCTCCACTTT. This gives the protein CASSLNRASSYNSPLHF. This sequence joins TRBV6-5 and TRBJ1-6; tentatively, D is TRBD1 (6 bases). CDR1 MNHEY and CDR2 SVGAGI come from the germline V gene. Trimming removed 5 bases from V and 0 bases from J, with 14 bases in between. CDR3 length: 17 amino acids.

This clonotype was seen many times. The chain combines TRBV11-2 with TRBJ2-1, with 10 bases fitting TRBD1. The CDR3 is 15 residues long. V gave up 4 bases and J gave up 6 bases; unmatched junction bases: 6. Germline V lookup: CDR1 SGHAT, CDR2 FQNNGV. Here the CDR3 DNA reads TGTGCCAGCAGCTCAAGACAGGGGGCCGGCAATGAGCAGTTCTTC. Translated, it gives CASSSRQGAGNEQFF.

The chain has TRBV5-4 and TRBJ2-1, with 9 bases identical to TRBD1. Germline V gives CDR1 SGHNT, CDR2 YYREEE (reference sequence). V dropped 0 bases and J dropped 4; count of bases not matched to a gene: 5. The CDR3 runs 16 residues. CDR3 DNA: TGTGCCAGCAGCTTGGCGACAGGGGGGAGTTACAATGAGCAGTTCTTC. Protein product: CASSLATGGSYNEQFF.

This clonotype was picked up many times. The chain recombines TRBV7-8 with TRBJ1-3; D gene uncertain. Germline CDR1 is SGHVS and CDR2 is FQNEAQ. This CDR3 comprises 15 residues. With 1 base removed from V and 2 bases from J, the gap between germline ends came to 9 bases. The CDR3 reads CASSLVLSAGNTIYF. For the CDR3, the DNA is TGTGCCAGCAGCTTAGTTCTGAGCGCTGGAAACACCATATATTTT. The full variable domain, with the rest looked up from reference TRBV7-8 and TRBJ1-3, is GAGVSQSPRYKVAKRGQDVALRCDPISGHVSLFWYQQALGQGPEFLTYFQNEAQLDKSGLPSDRFFAERPEGSVSTLKIQRTQQEDSAVYLCASSLVLSAGNTIYFGEGSWLTVV.

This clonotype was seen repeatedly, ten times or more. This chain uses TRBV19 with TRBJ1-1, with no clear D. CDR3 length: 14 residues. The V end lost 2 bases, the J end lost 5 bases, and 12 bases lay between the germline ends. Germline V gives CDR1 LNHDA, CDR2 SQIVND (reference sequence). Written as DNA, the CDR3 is TGTGCCAGTAGTATAAATGATTTGGGTACTGAAGCTTTCTTT. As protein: CASSINDLGTEAFF.

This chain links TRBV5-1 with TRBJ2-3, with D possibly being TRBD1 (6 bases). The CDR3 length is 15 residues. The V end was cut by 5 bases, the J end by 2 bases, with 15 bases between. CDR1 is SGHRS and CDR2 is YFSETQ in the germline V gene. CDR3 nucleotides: TGCGCCAGCAGTCACCAATACAGGGACACAGATACGCAGTATTTT. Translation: CASSHQYRDTDTQYF.

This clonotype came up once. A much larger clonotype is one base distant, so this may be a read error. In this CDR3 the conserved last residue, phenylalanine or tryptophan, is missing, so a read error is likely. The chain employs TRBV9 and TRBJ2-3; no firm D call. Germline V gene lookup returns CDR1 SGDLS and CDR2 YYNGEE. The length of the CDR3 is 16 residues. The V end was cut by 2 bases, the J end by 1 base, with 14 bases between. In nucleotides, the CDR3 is TGTGCCAGCAGCGTCGGCCCCGTGGGTCGCACAGATACGCAGTATCTT. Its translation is CASSVGPVGRTDTQYL.

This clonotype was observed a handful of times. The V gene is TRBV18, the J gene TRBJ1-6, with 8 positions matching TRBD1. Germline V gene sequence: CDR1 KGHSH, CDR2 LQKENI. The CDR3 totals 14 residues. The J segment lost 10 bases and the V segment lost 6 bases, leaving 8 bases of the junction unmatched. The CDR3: CASSFGQGKSPLHF. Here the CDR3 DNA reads TGTGCCAGCTCGTTTGGACAGGGTAAATCACCCCTCCACTTT.

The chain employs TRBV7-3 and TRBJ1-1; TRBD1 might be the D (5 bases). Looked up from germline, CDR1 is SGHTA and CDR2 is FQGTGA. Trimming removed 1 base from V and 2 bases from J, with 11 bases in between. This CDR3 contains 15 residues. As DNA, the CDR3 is TGTGCCAGCAGCTTAATTGCAGGGAGTAACACTGAAGCTTTCTTT. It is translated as CASSLIAGSNTEAFF.

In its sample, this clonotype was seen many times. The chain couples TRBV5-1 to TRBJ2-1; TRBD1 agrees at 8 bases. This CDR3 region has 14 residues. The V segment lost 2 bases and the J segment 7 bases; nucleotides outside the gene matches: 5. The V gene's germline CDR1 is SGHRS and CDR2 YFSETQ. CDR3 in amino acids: CASSLGTGLNEQFF. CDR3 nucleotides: TGCGCCAGCAGCTTAGGGACAGGCTTAAATGAGCAGTTCTTC.

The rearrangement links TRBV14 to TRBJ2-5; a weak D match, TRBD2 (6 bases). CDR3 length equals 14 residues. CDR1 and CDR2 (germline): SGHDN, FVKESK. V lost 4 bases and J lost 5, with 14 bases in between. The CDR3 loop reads CASSLRAGRETQYF. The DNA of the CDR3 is TGTGCCAGCAGCCTAAGGGCGGGGAGGGAGACCCAGTACTTC.

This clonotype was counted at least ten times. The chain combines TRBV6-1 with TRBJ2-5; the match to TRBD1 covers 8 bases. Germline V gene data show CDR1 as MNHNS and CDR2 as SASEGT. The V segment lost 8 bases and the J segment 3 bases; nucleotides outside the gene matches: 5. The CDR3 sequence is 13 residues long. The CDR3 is CASLRTGKETQYF. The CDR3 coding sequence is TGTGCCAGCCTCCGGACAGGGAAAGAGACCCAGTACTTC.

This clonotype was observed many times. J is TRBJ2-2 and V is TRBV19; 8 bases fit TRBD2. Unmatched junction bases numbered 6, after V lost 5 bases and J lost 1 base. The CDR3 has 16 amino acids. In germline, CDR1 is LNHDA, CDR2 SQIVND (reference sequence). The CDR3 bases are TGTGCCAGTAGTCCAAGAGCGGGAGAGAACACCGGGGAGCTGTTTTTT. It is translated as CASSPRAGENTGELFF.